A single sample is the source of the 3 T cell receptor beta chains below, sequenced in a study of blood T cells in healthy people across ages. A second PCR of about 7 to 12 cycles used a sample-barcoded 5' primer and a J-beta primer mix. Using its own MiXCR run on the 5' RACE reads, TCRdb lists one record per CDR3 protein. The sample has under 2 million distinct CDR3 sequences, roughly a third seen once. Sequenced sample: blood. Receptors originate from a woman in her twenties or thirties in good health.

This clonotype was counted only a few times. This chain links TRBV20-1 with TRBJ2-1; 10 nucleotides line up with TRBD2. Unmatched junction bases numbered 9, after V lost 5 bases and J lost 5 bases. Per germline, CDR1 DFQATT and CDR2 SNEGSKA (reference sequence). The CDR3 covers 15 residues. The CDR3: CSAPQSGRADNEQFF. Here the CDR3 DNA reads TGCAGTGCTCCTCAAAGCGGGAGGGCCGACAATGAGCAGTTCTTC.

V is TRBV5-1 and J is TRBJ2-1; D may be TRBD2 (6 bases). Germline assignment: CDR1 SGHRS and CDR2 YFSETQ. This CDR3 comprises 13 residues. V dropped 5 bases and J dropped 5 bases, with 11 bases sitting between them. The CDR3 bases are TGCGCCAGCAGGGGACTGGTAAACAATGAGCAGTTCTTC. This gives the protein CASRGLVNNEQFF.

The V gene is TRBV4-1, the J gene TRBJ2-7; D perhaps matches TRBD1 (6 bases). The CDR3 covers 15 residues. Trimming left V 1 base short and J 3 bases short, with 13 bases between. Germline CDR1 and CDR2: MGHRA and YSYEKL. The chain's CDR3 is CASSQAAIQGYEQYF. The CDR3 DNA reads as TGCGCCAGCAGCCAAGCTGCAATACAGGGCTACGAGCAGTACTTC.